A selection of T cell receptor beta chains follows, all from one sample in a study of blood T cell repertoires in COVID-19. Repertoires were generated with immunoSEQ multiplex PCR, while TCRdb's copy carries only in-frame clones and drops some. This table holds 60,000 or so clones, about 89% found once. The sequenced sample was peripheral blood. Receptor source: a man aged 55 to 69 with active or convalescent COVID-19. The CDR3 runs from the conserved cysteine through the conserved F or W. The D gene is left open where the match is weak. Some rows mark clone size as missing; the rest say once, few, many or name a class of expanded clone.

D gene	V gene	CDR3 length	clone size	J gene	CDR3 DNA	CDR3 protein
NA	TRBV6-5	15	NA	TRBJ1-2	TGTGCCAGCATCGAAACTTCGGCGGCCCCTTATGGCTACACCTTC	CASIETSAAPYGYTF
NA	TRBV3-1/TRBV3-2	15	NA	TRBJ2-7	TGTGCCAGCAGCCAAGCAGATAAAGGGGTCTACGAGCAGTACTTC	CASSQADKGVYEQYF
TRBD2	TRBV6-5	14	NA	TRBJ2-1	TGTGCCAGCAGTCCGACTAGCGGGGGACATGAGCAGTTCTTC	CASSPTSGGHEQFF
TRBD2	TRBV6-1	15	once	TRBJ2-1	TGTGCCAGCAGTGAAGGGACTAGCGGGGGCAATGAGCAGTTCTTC	CASSEGTSGGNEQFF
TRBD1	TRBV7-2	13	NA	TRBJ1-2	TGTGCCAGCAGCTTTAAACAGGGGATAGGCTACACCTTC	CASSFKQGIGYTF
NA	TRBV5-6	15	NA	TRBJ1-5	TGTGCCAGCAGCTTGGGGCAGAATAGCAATCAGCCCCAGCATTTT	CASSLGQNSNQPQHF
NA	TRBV30	12	NA	TRBJ1-6	TGTGCCTGGAGCCCAGGGAATTCACCCCTCCACTTT	CAWSPGNSPLHF
NA	TRBV24-1	12	NA	TRBJ2-1	TGTGCCACCAGTGATTTTCTCAATGAGCAGTTCTTC	CATSDFLNEQFF
TRBD1	TRBV7-2	16	NA	TRBJ1-1	TGTGCCAGCAGCTCTACCCGGGACAGGGTGTACACTGAAGCTTTCTTT	CASSSTRDRVYTEAFF
NA	TRBV5-6	15	NA	TRBJ1-3	TGTGCCAGCAGCTTGGTGGCGGCCTCTGGAAACACCATATATTTT	CASSLVAASGNTIYF
TRBD1	TRBV2	15	NA	TRBJ1-1	TGTGCCAGCAGTGACCGGACAGGGAAAGGGACTGAAGCTTTCTTT	CASSDRTGKGTEAFF
TRBD2	TRBV27	19	NA	TRBJ2-6	TGTGCCAGCAGAACCCCCCCGGGGGGGGCGCAGGGTGGGGCCAACGTCCTGACTTTC	CASRTPPGGAQGGANVLTF
NA	TRBV5-8	16	NA	TRBJ2-2	TGTGCCAGCAGCTTGGGTGTGGGCGCGAACACCGGGGAGCTGTTTTTT	CASSLGVGANTGELFF
NA	TRBV6-5	15	NA	TRBJ1-5	TGTGCCAGCATAAAGGAGGTGGACAGCAATCAGCCCCAGCATTTT	CASIKEVDSNQPQHF
NA	TRBV7-9	19	NA	TRBJ1-3	TGTGCCAGCAGCCACTCGCGGACACTACCTAGGGTCTCCGGAAACACCATATATTTT	CASSHSRTLPRVSGNTIYF
NA	TRBV5-1	16	NA	TRBJ2-7	TGCGCCAGCAGCCGAGCACGAGCGGATATTTCCTACGAGCAGTACTTC	CASSRARADISYEQYF
TRBD1	TRBV5-1	16	once	TRBJ1-3	TGCGCCAGCAGCTTGGTACAGGGGATTACTGGAAACACCATATATTTT	CASSLVQGITGNTIYF
TRBD1	TRBV11-2	15	NA	TRBJ2-1	TGTGCCAGCAGCCTGGAGACAGGGAACTACAATGAGCAGTTCTTC	CASSLETGNYNEQFF
TRBD1	TRBV5-1	16	NA	TRBJ2-7	TGCGCCAGCAGCTTGGCCAATCAGGGGGCTAGGTACGAGCAGTACTTC	CASSLANQGARYEQYF
NA	TRBV12-3/TRBV12-4	11	NA	TRBJ1-2	TGTGCCAGCAGTAACAGCTATGGCTACACCTTC	CASSNSYGYTF
TRBD1	TRBV24-1	15	NA	TRBJ1-2	TGTGCCACCAGTGATCCCTACAGGGGGCACGATGGCTACACCTTC	CATSDPYRGHDGYTF
NA	TRBV5-1	14	NA	TRBJ2-2	TGCGCCAGCAGCTTCGGGGGTAGGACCGGGGAGCTGTTTTTT	CASSFGGRTGELFF
NA	TRBV7-8	16	NA	TRBJ1-1	TGTGCCAGCAGCCGATTCCCGGGAGGAGGAATCACTGAAGCTTTCTTT	CASSRFPGGGITEAFF
NA	TRBV4-3	16	NA	TRBJ1-3	TGCGCCAGCAGCCAAGTCTACAGCCGCTCTGGAAACACCATATATTTT	CASSQVYSRSGNTIYF
TRBD2	TRBV3-1/TRBV3-2	15	NA	TRBJ2-5	TGTGCCAGCAGCCAAGATTTGGGAGGGAAAGAGACCCAGTACTTC	CASSQDLGGKETQYF
TRBD2	TRBV7-9	14	NA	TRBJ2-5	TGTGCCAGCAGCAACGCGGGAGGGGCTGAGACCCAGTACTTC	CASSNAGGAETQYF
NA	TRBV2	13	few	TRBJ1-2	TGTGCCAGCTCACCGGGATTATTTGGTGGCTACACCTTC	CASSPGLFGGYTF
TRBD1	TRBV18	15	NA	TRBJ2-7	TGTGCCAGCTCACCCTCCGGGACAGGGTATGAAGAGCAGTACTTC	CASSPSGTGYEEQYF
TRBD1	TRBV19	16	NA	TRBJ1-5	TGTGCCAGTAGTATAGGGGCAGGGGGCTACTGGCAGCCCCAGCATTTT	CASSIGAGGYWQPQHF
NA	TRBV19	14	NA	TRBJ2-3	TGTGCCAGTACCCCCACAGGCGTAACAGATACGCAGTATTTT	CASTPTGVTDTQYF
TRBD1	TRBV20-1	11	NA	TRBJ1-2	TGCAGTGCTTTTTCAGGGGGCGGCTACACCTTC	CSAFSGGGYTF
NA	TRBV7-2	14	NA	TRBJ2-3	TGTGCCAGCAGCTTTCGGTCCTCGACAGATACGCAGTATTTT	CASSFRSSTDTQYF
NA	TRBV2	11	NA	TRBJ1-2	TGTGCCAGCAGTGAAGGGCCAGGTGACACCTTC	CASSEGPGDTF
NA	TRBV5-1	17	once	TRBJ1-4	TGCGCCAGCAGCTTGGCCCGGGGGGAGGCAACTAATGAAAAACTGTTTTTT	CASSLARGEATNEKLFF
TRBD2	TRBV7-6	18	NA	TRBJ2-2	TGTGCCAGCAGCCCGGGGCGTGTTAGCGGGGGGATCCCCGGGGAGCTGTTTTTT	CASSPGRVSGGIPGELFF
TRBD1	TRBV28	16	NA	TRBJ1-5	TGTGCCAGCAGTTTAGGGACAGGAGGTGGCAATCAGCCCCAGCATTTT	CASSLGTGGGNQPQHF
NA	TRBV6-5	14	NA	TRBJ2-7	TGTGCCAGCACTAGAGAAGGACAGTTCTCCGAGCAGTACTTC	CASTREGQFSEQYF
NA	TRBV24-1	15	NA	TRBJ1-5	TGTGCCACCAGTGCCTCGGGGGGCTTCAATCAGCCCCAGCATTTT	CATSASGGFNQPQHF
NA	TRBV2	15	NA	TRBJ1-2	TGTGCCAGCACTGAGCCAAACAGGGCGCGCGATGGCTACACCTTC	CASTEPNRARDGYTF
NA	TRBV7-3	15	NA	TRBJ2-7	TGTGCCAGCAGCCTGACACACTCGACCGCCTACGAGCAGTACTTC	CASSLTHSTAYEQYF
TRBD1	TRBV19	12	NA	TRBJ2-5	TGTGCCAGCAGCGACAGGGTAGAGACCCAGTACTTC	CASSDRVETQYF
TRBD1	TRBV6-5	14	NA	TRBJ2-7	TGTGCCAGCAGAGAGACAGGGGGCACCTACGAGCAGTACTTC	CASRETGGTYEQYF
NA	TRBV9	17	NA	TRBJ1-6	TGTGCCAGCAGCGAGAGACCGCAGGGCGACAATAATTCACCCCTCCACTTT	CASSERPQGDNNSPLHF
TRBD1	TRBV7-6	13	NA	TRBJ1-2	TGTGCCGGCACCGGGTGGGACAGTACTGGCTACACCTTC	CAGTGWDSTGYTF
TRBD2	TRBV6-5	16	NA	TRBJ2-5	TGTGCCAGCAGTTACCGAATTTTCAGCGGGGAAGAGACCCAGTACTTC	CASSYRIFSGEETQYF
NA	TRBV12-3/TRBV12-4	13	NA	TRBJ1-1	TGTGCCAGCAGCCCTGGGAGGGTGGCTGAAGCTTTCTTT	CASSPGRVAEAFF
NA	TRBV11-1	11	NA	TRBJ1-1	TGTGCCAGCAGCTTGGGCCTCAAGACTTTCTTT	CASSLGLKTFF
TRBD1	TRBV6-4	14	few	TRBJ1-6	TGTGCCAGCAGCATGACAGGGTTGGACTCACCCCTCCACTTT	CASSMTGLDSPLHF
NA	TRBV19	15	once	TRBJ2-3	TGTGCCAGTAGTATGGGCCCGCCCCGCACAGATACGCAGTATTTT	CASSMGPPRTDTQYF
TRBD1	TRBV9	14	NA	TRBJ1-6	TGTGCCAGCAGCACCCAGGACAGGGCTTCACCCCTCCACTTT	CASSTQDRASPLHF
TRBD2	TRBV24-1	20	few	TRBJ2-5	TGTGCCACCAGTGATCCGCGGAGACTAGCGGGTGGCCCTTCCCAAGAGACCCAGTACTTC	CATSDPRRLAGGPSQETQYF
TRBD2	TRBV5-1	19	NA	TRBJ2-3	TGCGCCAGCAGCTTGGGAGGTAGCGGGGGTTCTTGGGGCACAGATACGCAGTATTTT	CASSLGGSGGSWGTDTQYF
NA	TRBV6-1	11	NA	TRBJ1-1	TGTGCCAGCAGTGAAATACAGGTCGGTTTCTTT	CASSEIQVGFF
NA	TRBV7-9	15	NA	TRBJ1-3	TGTGCCAGCCGCGACGGGGGGTCTTATGGAAACACCATATATTTT	CASRDGGSYGNTIYF
NA	TRBV24-1	16	NA	TRBJ2-1	TGTGCCACCAGTGGTATAAACCAGGGGAATCTAAATGAGCAGTTCTTC	CATSGINQGNLNEQFF
NA	TRBV29-1	12	NA	TRBJ2-7	TGCAGCGTTCTTACCGGGAGACGCGAGCAGTACTTC	CSVLTGRREQYF
NA	TRBV11-2	16	NA	TRBJ2-1	TGTGCCAGCATCGCCGGAGGACAGAGCTCCTACAATGAGCAGTTCTTC	CASIAGGQSSYNEQFF
TRBD2	TRBV3-1/TRBV3-2	15	NA	TRBJ2-7	TGTGCCAGCAGCCAGGGACTAGCGGGAGGCTACGAGCAGTACTTC	CASSQGLAGGYEQYF
NA	TRBV6-2/TRBV6-3	14	NA	TRBJ1-2	TGTGCCAGCAGTTCAGCAGGGGCTAACTATGGCTACACCTTC	CASSSAGANYGYTF
TRBD1	TRBV7-7	17	few	TRBJ2-5	TGTGCCAGCAGCTTAGGCCTACCGGGACAGGGGAGAGAGACCCAGTACTTC	CASSLGLPGQGRETQYF